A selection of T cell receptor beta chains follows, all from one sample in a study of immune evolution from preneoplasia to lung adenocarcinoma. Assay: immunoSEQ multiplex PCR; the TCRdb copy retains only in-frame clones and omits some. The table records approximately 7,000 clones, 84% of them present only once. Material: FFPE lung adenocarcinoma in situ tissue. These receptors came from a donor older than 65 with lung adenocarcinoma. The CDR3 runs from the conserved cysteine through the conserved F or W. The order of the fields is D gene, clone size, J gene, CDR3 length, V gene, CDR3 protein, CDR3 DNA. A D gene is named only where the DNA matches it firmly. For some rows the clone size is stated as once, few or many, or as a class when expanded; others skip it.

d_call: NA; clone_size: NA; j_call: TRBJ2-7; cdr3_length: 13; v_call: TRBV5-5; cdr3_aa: CASSLESPDEQYF; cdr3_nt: TGTGCCAGCAGCTTGGAGAGCCCGGACGAGCAGTACTTC
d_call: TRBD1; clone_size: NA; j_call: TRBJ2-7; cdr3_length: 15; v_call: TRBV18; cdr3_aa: CASSQGQDLVWGQYF; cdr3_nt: TGTGCCAGCTCACAGGGACAGGATTTAGTTTGGGGGCAGTACTTC
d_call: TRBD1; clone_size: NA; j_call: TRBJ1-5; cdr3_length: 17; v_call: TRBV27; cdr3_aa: CASSPRQGARSNQPQHF; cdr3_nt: TGTGCCAGCAGTCCCCGACAGGGGGCGCGCAGCAATCAGCCCCAGCATTTT
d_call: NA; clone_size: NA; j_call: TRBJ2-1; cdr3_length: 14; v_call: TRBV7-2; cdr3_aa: CASSMDTRGNEQFF; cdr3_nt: TGTGCCAGCAGCATGGATACTAGAGGAAATGAGCAGTTCTTC
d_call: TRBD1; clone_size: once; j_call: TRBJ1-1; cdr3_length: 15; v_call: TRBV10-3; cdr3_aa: CAISERGGYMTEAFF; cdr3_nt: TGTGCCATCAGTGAGAGAGGGGGCTATATGACTGAAGCTTTCTTT
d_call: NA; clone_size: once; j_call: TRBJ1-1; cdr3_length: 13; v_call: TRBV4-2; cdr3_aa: CASSHLDRPEAFF; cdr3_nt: TGTGCCAGCAGCCACCTCGACAGACCTGAAGCTTTCTTT
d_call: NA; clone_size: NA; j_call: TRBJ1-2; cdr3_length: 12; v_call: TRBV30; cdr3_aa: CAWSTTGFGYTF; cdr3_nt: TGTGCCTGGAGTACAACAGGGTTTGGCTACACCTTC
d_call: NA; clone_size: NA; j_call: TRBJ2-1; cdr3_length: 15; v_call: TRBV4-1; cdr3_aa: CASSPQGNVFNEQFF; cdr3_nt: TGCGCCAGCAGCCCTCAGGGAAATGTTTTTAATGAGCAGTTCTTC
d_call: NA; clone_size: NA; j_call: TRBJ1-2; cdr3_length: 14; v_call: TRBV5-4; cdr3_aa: CASSRSGGNYGYTF; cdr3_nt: TGTGCCAGCAGCCGGAGTGGGGGTAACTATGGCTACACCTTC
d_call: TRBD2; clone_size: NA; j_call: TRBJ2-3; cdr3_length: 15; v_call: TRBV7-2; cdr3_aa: CASKFDGRASDTQYF; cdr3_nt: TGTGCCAGCAAGTTTGACGGGAGGGCCAGTGATACGCAGTATTTT
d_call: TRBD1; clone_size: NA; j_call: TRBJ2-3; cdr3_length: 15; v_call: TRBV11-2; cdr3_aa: CASSSRTGSTDTQYF; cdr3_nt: TGTGCCAGCAGCTCCAGGACAGGGTCCACAGATACGCAGTATTTT
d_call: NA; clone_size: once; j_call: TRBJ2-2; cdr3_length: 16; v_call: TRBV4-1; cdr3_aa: CASSQEINLGTGELFF; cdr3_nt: TGCGCCAGCAGCCAAGAGATTAATCTGGGCACCGGGGAGCTGTTTTTT
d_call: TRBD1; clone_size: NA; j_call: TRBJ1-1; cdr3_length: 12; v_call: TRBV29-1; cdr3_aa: CSVSRGDTEAFF; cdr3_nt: TGCAGCGTTTCCAGGGGGGACACTGAAGCTTTCTTT
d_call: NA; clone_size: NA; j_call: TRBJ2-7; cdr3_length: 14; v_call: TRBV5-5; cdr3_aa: CASSLGPHSYEQYF; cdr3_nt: TGTGCCAGCAGCTTGGGGCCTCACTCCTACGAGCAGTACTTC
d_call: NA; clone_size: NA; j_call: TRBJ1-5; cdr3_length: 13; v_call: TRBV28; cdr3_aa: CASRLGPNQPQHF; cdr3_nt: TGTGCCAGCAGATTAGGGCCCAATCAGCCCCAGCATTTT
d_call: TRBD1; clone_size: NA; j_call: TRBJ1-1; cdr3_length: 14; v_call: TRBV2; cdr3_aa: CASRKQGVNTEAFF; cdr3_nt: TGTGCCAGCAGGAAACAGGGGGTCAACACTGAAGCTTTCTTT
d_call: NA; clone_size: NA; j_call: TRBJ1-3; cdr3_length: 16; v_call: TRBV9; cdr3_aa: CASSVTPGSSGNTIYF; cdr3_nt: TGTGCCAGCAGCGTGACTCCAGGGTCCTCTGGAAACACCATATATTTT
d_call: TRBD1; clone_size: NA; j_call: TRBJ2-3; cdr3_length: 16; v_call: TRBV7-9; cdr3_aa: CASSYWTGGDTDTQYF; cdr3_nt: TGTGCCAGCAGCTACTGGACAGGGGGCGACACAGATACGCAGTATTTT
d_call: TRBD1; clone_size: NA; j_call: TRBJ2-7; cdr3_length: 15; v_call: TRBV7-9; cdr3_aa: CASSLVEGAAYEQYF; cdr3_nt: TGTGCCAGCAGCTTAGTAGAGGGGGCGGCGTACGAGCAGTACTTC
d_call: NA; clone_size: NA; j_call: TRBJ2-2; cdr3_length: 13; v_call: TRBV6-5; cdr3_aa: CASITPGTGELFF; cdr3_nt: TGTGCCAGCATCACCCCAGGGACCGGGGAGCTGTTTTTT
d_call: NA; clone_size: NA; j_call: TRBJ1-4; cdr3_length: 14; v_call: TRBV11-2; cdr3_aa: CASSLGTLNEKLFF; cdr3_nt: TGTGCCAGCAGCTTAGGGACTCTTAATGAAAAACTGTTTTTT
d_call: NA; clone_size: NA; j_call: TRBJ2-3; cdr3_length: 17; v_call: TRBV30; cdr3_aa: CAWSGTADFSSTDTQYF; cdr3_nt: TGTGCCTGGAGTGGGACAGCCGATTTTTCTAGCACAGATACGCAGTATTTT
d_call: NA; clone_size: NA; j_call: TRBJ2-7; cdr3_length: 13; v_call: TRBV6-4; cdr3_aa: CASSDSGLREQYF; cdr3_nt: TGTGCCAGCAGTGATAGCGGCCTCCGCGAGCAGTACTTC
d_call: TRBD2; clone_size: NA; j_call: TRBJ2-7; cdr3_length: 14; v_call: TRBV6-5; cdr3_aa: CASSYELAGNEQYF; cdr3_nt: TGTGCCAGCAGTTACGAACTAGCGGGAAACGAGCAGTACTTC
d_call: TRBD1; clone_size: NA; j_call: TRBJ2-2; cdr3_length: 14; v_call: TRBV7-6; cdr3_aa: CASSLDRYTGELFF; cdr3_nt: TGTGCCAGCAGCCTGGACAGGTACACCGGGGAGCTGTTTTTT
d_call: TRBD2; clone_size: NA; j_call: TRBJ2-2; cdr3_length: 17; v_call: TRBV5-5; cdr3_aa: CATMGQREGVNTGELFF; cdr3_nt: TGTGCCACAATGGGGCAGCGGGAGGGCGTGAACACCGGGGAGCTGTTTTTT
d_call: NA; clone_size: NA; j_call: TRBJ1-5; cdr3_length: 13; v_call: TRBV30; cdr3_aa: CAWSLGSEQPQHF; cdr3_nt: TGTGCCTGGAGCCTAGGTAGCGAGCAGCCCCAGCATTTT
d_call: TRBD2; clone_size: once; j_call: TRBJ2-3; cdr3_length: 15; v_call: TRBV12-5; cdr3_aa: CASGLGLAGTDTQYF; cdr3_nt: TGTGCTAGTGGTTTGGGACTAGCGGGCACAGATACGCAGTATTTT
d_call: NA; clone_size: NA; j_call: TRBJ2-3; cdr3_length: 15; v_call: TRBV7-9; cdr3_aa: CASSRVSTLTDTQYF; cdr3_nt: TGTGCCAGCAGCCGTGTATCCACCCTCACAGATACGCAGTATTTT
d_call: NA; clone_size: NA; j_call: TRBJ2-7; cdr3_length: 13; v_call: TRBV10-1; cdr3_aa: CASSVTTTGEQYF; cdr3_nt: TGCGCCAGCAGTGTTACAACGACTGGGGAGCAGTACTTC
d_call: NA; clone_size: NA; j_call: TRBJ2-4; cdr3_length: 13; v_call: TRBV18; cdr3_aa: CASSPGAKNIQYF; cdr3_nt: TGTGCCAGCTCACCCGGAGCCAAAAACATTCAGTACTTC
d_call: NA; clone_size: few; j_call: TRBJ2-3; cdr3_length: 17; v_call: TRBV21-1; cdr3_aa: CASSKEASGLGADTQYF; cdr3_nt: TGTGCCAGCAGCAAAGAGGCTAGCGGCCTTGGGGCAGATACGCAGTATTTT
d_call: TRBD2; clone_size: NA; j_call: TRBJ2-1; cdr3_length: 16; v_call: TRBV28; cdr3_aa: CASSLWTSGSYNEQFF; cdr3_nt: TGTGCCAGCAGTTTATGGACTAGCGGGTCCTACAATGAGCAGTTCTTC
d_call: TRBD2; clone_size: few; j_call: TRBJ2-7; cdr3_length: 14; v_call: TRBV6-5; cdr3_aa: CASSRLAGVNEQYF; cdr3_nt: TGTGCCAGCAGTAGACTAGCGGGAGTCAACGAGCAGTACTTC